This entry lists 21 T cell receptor beta chains sequenced from one sample in a study of OX40 agonist ivuxolimab in advanced cancers. Profiled with immunoSEQ multiplex PCR; TCRdb holds only in-frame clones, not every one. The table records about 83,000 clones, about 88% of them present only once. The specimen comprised CD4+ or CD8+ T cells sorted from blood, sampled in a trial of the OX40 agonist ivuxolimab. The receptors were sampled from an adult with an advanced solid tumor such as melanoma, head and neck, liver or kidney cancer.

J is TRBJ2-2 and V is TRBV13, with 7 bases fitting TRBD1. With V trimmed by 3 bases and J by 2 bases, 3 bases remained unmatched. Germline-derived CDR1 and CDR2 are PRHDT and FYEKMQ (reference sequence). The CDR3 is made up of 15 amino acids. This CDR3 reads CASSLGTANTGELFF. In nucleotides, the CDR3 is TGTGCCAGCAGCTTGGGGACAGCTAACACCGGGGAGCTGTTTTTT.

V and J are TRBV5-1 and TRBJ2-5; D may be TRBD1 or TRBD2 (5 bases each). The J call is uncertain, as TRBJ2-7 better fits the DNA end. The CDR3 is made up of 14 amino acids. The V gene's germline CDR1 is SGHRS and CDR2 YFSETQ. CDR3 nucleotides: TGCGCCAGCAGCATAGGGACGCAAGTCTACGAGCAGTACTTC. Protein product: CASSIGTQVYEQYF.

The chain recombines TRBV10-3 with TRBJ1-2; 8 bases align to TRBD1. The CDR3 sequence is 13 residues long. Trimming removed 4 bases from V and 8 bases from J; junction bases left unmatched: 6. Germline V gives CDR1 ENHRY, CDR2 SYGVKD. CDR3 nucleotide sequence: TGTGCCATCAGTGCGGACAGGGAATACGGCTACACCTTC. Translation: CAISADREYGYTF.

J is TRBJ1-4 and V is TRBV29-1; possibly TRBD1 for D (6 bases). V was pared by 5 bases and J by 5 bases, with 12 bases between. CDR1 is SQVTM and CDR2 is ANQGSEA in the germline V gene. The CDR3 runs to 13 residues. The DNA for the CDR3 is TGCAGCGTTCGCAGGGGCCGAAATGAAAAACTGTTTTTT. The encoded protein is CSVRRGRNEKLFF.

This clone has only one observation. The DNA of the CDR3 is TGTGCCAGTAGTATTTCGGAGGTGGAGACCCAGTACTTC. As protein: CASSISEVETQYF. The J gene is TRBJ2-5, the V gene TRBV19; D perhaps matches TRBD2 (5 bases). CDR3 length equals 13 residues. With 3 bases removed from V and 5 bases from J, the gap between germline ends came to 10 bases. Per germline, CDR1 LNHDA and CDR2 SQIVND (reference sequence).

CDR3: CASSFQDGETQYF. The CDR3 DNA reads as TGCGCCAGCAGCTTCCAAGATGGGGAGACCCAGTACTTC. This sequence joins TRBV5-1 and TRBJ2-5; D uncertain. This CDR3 region has 13 residues. The V end lost 2 bases, the J end lost 5 bases, and 10 bases lay between the germline ends. Germline lookup yields CDR1 SGHRS and CDR2 YFSETQ.

This sequence joins TRBV12-5 and TRBJ2-6; D assignment may be TRBD1 or TRBD2 (5 bases each). Trimming stripped 3 bases from V and 0 bases from J, with 15 bases between. The CDR3 contains 18 residues. Germline-derived CDR1 and CDR2 are LGHNT and FRNRAP. The CDR3 loop reads CASGFAGTAVSGANVLTF. CDR3 DNA sequence: TGTGCTAGTGGTTTCGCCGGGACCGCTGTCTCTGGGGCCAACGTCCTGACTTTC.

The chain carries TRBV4-3 and TRBJ2-5, with D perhaps matching TRBD1 (6 bases). The germline V and J ends were trimmed by 3 bases and 1 base, with 15 bases remaining between them. Per the germline V gene, CDR1 is LGHNA and CDR2 is YSLEER. This CDR3 contains 16 residues. The CDR3 nucleotides are TGCGCCAGCAGCCAGGGCCTTCGGACAGCCCAAGAGACCCAGTACTTC. Protein product: CASSQGLRTAQETQYF.

V gene TRBV9 combines with J gene TRBJ2-3; 8 bases line up with TRBD2. Germline V gives CDR1 SGDLS, CDR2 YYNGEE. V gave up 2 bases and J gave up 5 bases; unmatched junction bases: 7. This CDR3 is 15 amino acids long. CDR3 nucleotides: TGTGCCAGCAGCGTCGAGCGGGGGATTGTAGATACGCAGTATTTT. As protein: CASSVERGIVDTQYF.

The sample holds a few counts of this clone. Here the CDR3 DNA reads TGTGCCATCAGTGACTTTATCAGGGCTGAAGCTTTCTTT. This encodes CAISDFIRAEAFF. V and J are TRBV10-3 and TRBJ1-1, with a tentative D call TRBD1 (5 bases). Per the germline V gene, CDR1 is ENHRY and CDR2 is SYGVKD. V shed 3 bases and J shed 6 bases, with 11 bases lying between them. The CDR3 extends over 13 amino acids.

The chain joins TRBV28 to TRBJ2-3; D is perhaps TRBD1 or TRBD2 (6 bases each). Germline V gene sequence: CDR1 MDHEN, CDR2 SYDVKM. Trimming shortened V by 8 bases and J by 3 bases, and 27 bases separated the two germline ends. This CDR3 is 18 amino acids long. The CDR3 DNA is TGTGCCAGCCGCAGGGGTGGTGGAGGTAGAGGAGGGACAGATACGCAGTATTTT. Its protein is CASRRGGGGRGGTDTQYF.

The V gene is TRBV28, the J gene TRBJ1-4; possible D gene TRBD1, 6 bases. V was clipped by 4 bases and J by 8 bases, with 17 bases between them. The CDR3 sequence is 15 residues long. The germline V gene has CDR1 MDHEN and CDR2 SYDVKM. CDR3 nucleotide sequence: TGTGCCAGCAGTTCGGCGGGGGGCGGTGAGGAAAAACTGTTTTTT. It translates to CASSSAGGGEEKLFF.

The chain has TRBV5-1 and TRBJ1-1; D is unclear. CDR3 length equals 13 residues. With 2 bases removed from V and 1 base from J, the gap between germline ends came to 6 bases. Germline CDR1 is SGHRS and CDR2 is YFSETQ. CDR3 nucleotides: TGCGCCAGCAGCTTCGACTCGAACACTGAAGCTTTCTTT. It codes for CASSFDSNTEAFF. Supplemented by reference TRBV5-1 and TRBJ1-1, the full variable domain reads KAGVTQTPRYLIKTRGQQVTLSCSPISGHRSVSWYQQTPGQGLQFLFEYFSETQRNKGNFPGRFSGRQFSNSRSEMNVSTLELGDSALYLCASSFDSNTEAFFGQGTRLTVV.

This chain links TRBV11-2 with TRBJ1-3, with no clear D. Germline CDR1 reads SGHAT; CDR2 reads FQNNGV. V was trimmed by 0 bases and J by 0 bases, leaving 6 bases between them. This CDR3 region has 15 residues. The CDR3 DNA reads TGTGCCAGCAGCTTAGATATGAGCTCTGGAAACACCATATATTTT. Encoded protein: CASSLDMSSGNTIYF.

The chain carries TRBV9 and TRBJ2-3, with TRBD2 identical over 8 bases. This CDR3 contains 15 residues. Per germline, CDR1 SGDLS and CDR2 YYNGEE. The V gene end was trimmed by 3 bases and the J gene end by 4 bases; junction bases not matched to a gene: 7. CDR3 DNA: TGTGCCAGCAGCGCTCTAGGTAGCGGGGCAGATACGCAGTATTTT. Translating gives CASSALGSGADTQYF.

This clone was recorded once. The chain combines TRBV9 with TRBJ2-1; D is possibly TRBD1 (5 bases). V lost 3 bases to trimming and J lost 7 bases, with 20 bases between them. Germline CDR1 and CDR2: SGDLS and YYNGEE. The CDR3 extends over 16 amino acids. The CDR3 protein is CASSANRLSTSNEQFF. CDR3 nucleotide sequence: TGTGCCAGCAGCGCGAACAGGCTCTCGACCTCGAATGAGCAGTTCTTC.

The J gene is TRBJ2-4, the V gene TRBV19, with D uncertain. Germline CDR1 and CDR2: LNHDA and SQIVND (reference sequence). V was shortened by 6 bases and J by 8 bases, with 20 bases between the two germline ends. The CDR3 length is 15 residues. CDR3 in DNA: TGTGCCAGTAGCCCAATCGAAAGGAGTGGGTACATTCAGTACTTC. It is translated as CASSPIERSGYIQYF.

This sequence joins TRBV28 and TRBJ2-1; D is perhaps TRBD1 (5 bases). CDR1 is MDHEN, CDR2 SYDVKM, per germline. Trimming stripped 2 bases from V and 2 bases from J, with 7 bases between. This CDR3 comprises 14 residues. CDR3 DNA sequence: TGTGCCAGCAGTTTACAGGGCCCCTACAATGAGCAGTTCTTC. Encoded protein: CASSLQGPYNEQFF.

V usage is TRBV5-1 and J usage is TRBJ2-3, with 7 bases matching TRBD1. The germline CDR1 and CDR2 sequences are SGHRS and YFSETQ. The CDR3 has 18 residues. Trimming took 0 bases from V and 6 from J; bases not matched to a gene: 16. The chain's CDR3 is CASSLAGVQGGGQDTQYF. CDR3 nucleotide sequence: TGCGCCAGCAGCTTGGCCGGCGTGCAAGGGGGCGGTCAGGATACGCAGTATTTT.

This clone was observed a single time. V and J are TRBV6-5 and TRBJ2-3; D ambiguous. CDR3 length: 13 amino acids. Germline lookup yields CDR1 MNHEY and CDR2 SVGAGI. V was clipped by 6 bases and J by 0 bases, with 7 bases between them. The CDR3 region has the DNA TGTGCCAGCAGGTCTGTAAGCACAGATACGCAGTATTTT. Translation gives CASRSVSTDTQYF.

The rearrangement uses TRBV5-1 and TRBJ1-5; the D is unclear. Germline V lookup: CDR1 SGHRS, CDR2 YFSETQ. The CDR3 sequence is 14 residues long. Trimming removed 4 bases from V and 4 bases from J, with 12 bases in between. CDR3 loop: CASSPEATNQPQHF. In DNA form, the CDR3 reads TGCGCCAGCAGCCCGGAGGCCACAAATCAGCCCCAGCATTTT.